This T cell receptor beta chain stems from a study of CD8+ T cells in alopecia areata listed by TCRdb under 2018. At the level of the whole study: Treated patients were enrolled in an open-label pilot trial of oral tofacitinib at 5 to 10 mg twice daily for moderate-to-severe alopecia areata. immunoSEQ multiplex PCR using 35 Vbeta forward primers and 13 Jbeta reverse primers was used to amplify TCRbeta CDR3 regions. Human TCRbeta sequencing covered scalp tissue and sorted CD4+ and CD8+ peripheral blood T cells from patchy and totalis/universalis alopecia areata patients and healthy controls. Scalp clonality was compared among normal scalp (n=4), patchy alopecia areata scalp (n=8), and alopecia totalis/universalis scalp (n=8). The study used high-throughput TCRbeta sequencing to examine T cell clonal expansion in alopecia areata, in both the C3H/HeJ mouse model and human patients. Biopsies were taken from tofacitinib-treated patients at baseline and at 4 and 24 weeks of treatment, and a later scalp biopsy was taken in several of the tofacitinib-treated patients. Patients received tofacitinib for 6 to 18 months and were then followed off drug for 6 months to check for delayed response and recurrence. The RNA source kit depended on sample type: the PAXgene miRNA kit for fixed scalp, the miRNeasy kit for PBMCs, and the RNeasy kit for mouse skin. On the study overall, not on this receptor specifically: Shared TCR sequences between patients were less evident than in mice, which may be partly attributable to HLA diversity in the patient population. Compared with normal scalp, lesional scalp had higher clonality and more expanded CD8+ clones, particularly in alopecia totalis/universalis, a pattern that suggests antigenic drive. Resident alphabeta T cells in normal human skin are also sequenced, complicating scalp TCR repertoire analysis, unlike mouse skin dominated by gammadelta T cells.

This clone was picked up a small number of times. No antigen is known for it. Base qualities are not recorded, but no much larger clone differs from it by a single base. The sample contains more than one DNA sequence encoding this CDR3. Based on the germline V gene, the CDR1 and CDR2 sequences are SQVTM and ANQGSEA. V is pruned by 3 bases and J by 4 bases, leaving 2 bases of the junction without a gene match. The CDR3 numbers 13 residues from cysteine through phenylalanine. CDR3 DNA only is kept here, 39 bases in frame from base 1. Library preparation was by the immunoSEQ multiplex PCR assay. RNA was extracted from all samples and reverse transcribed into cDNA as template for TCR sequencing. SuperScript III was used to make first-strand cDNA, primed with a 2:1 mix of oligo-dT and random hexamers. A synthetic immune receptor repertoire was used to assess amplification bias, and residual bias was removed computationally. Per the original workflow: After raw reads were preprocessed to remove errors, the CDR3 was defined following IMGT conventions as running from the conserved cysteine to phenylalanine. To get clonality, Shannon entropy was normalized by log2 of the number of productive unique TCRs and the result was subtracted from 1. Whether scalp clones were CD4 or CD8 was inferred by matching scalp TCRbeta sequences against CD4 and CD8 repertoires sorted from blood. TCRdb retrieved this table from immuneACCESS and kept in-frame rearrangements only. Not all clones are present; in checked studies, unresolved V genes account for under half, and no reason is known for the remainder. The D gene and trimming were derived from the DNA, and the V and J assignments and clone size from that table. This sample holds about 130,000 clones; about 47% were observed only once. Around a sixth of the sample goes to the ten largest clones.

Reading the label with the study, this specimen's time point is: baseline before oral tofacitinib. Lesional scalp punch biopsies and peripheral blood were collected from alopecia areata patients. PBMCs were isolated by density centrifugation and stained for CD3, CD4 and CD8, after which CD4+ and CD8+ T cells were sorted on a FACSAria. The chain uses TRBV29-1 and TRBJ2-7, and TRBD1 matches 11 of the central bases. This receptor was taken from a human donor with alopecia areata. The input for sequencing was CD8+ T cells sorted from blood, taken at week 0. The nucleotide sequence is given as TGCAGCGTTGAGGGACAGGGGGGATACGAGCAGTACTTC. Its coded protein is CSVEGQGGYEQYF.